This TCR beta chain came from a study of OX40 agonist ivuxolimab in advanced cancers. Germline CDR1 and CDR2: ENHRY and SYGVKD. V shed 10 bases, J shed 7 bases, and the junction held 13 bases outside the gene matches. The CDR3 length is 15 residues. The table came from immunoSEQ multiplex PCR; TCRdb's copy has only in-frame clones and leaves some out. The repertoire consists of some 23,000 clones, with approximately 91% occurring once and the leading ten covering 49%. Broader study findings: Among some nonresponders, normalized T-cell clonal expansion was also low. CD8+ T cells showed, on average, more clonal expansion than CD4+ cells.

On this clone: No antigen is known for it.

The rearrangement joins TRBV10-3 to TRBJ2-3; 11 bases fit TRBD2. This receptor was identified in an adult with an advanced solid tumor such as melanoma, head and neck, liver or kidney cancer. This specimen consisted of CD4+ or CD8+ T cells sorted from blood, obtained in a trial of the OX40 agonist ivuxolimab. The CDR3 DNA is TGTGCCACCCAAATAGCGGGGGGGCCAACGTATACGCAGTATTTT. This sequence encodes CATQIAGGPTYTQYF.